The clone carrying this T cell receptor (beta chain) has at least ten counts. Its antigen is still unknown. Noted time point: newly diagnosed GD, antithyroid drugs for less than 3 months. The TCR library was prepared using RNA isolated from PBMCs. This sample is part of a study of regulatory T cells in long-lasting Graves disease. TCR beta libraries were built with iRepertoire HTBI primers and Arm-PCR of CDR3 regions. TCRdb itself ran the multiplex PCR reads through MiXCR, one entry per CDR3 protein. The sample has under 300,000 distinct CDR3 sequences, 15% to 20% seen once. V lost 5 bases to trimming and J lost 6 bases, with 20 bases between them. The CDR3 is made up of 15 amino acids. The germline CDR1 and CDR2 sequences are LGHDT and YNNKEL (reference sequence). The study's findings and limits: When disease was persistent, TRBV28, TRBJ1-2 and TRBJ2-5 were the favored segments. TCR diversity was lower in persistent Graves' patients (versus newly diagnosed ones).

These same records also appear under a second study, on T cells in Graves' hyperthyroidism and ophthalmopathy. This second study notes: Median prediction lead before ophthalmopathy onset was around 7 months with the model.

Specimen: peripheral blood mononuclear cells (PBMCs), collected at new diagnosis, from a patient treated with antithyroid drugs. This sequence originates from a woman aged 25 to 39 with Graves disease. J is TRBJ2-7 and V is TRBV3-1, with a tentative D call TRBD1 (6 bases). The CDR3 bases are TGTGCCAGCAGCTTTATCGGCAGGGGATCGGGCGAGCAGTACTTC. It specifies CASSFIGRGSGEQYF.